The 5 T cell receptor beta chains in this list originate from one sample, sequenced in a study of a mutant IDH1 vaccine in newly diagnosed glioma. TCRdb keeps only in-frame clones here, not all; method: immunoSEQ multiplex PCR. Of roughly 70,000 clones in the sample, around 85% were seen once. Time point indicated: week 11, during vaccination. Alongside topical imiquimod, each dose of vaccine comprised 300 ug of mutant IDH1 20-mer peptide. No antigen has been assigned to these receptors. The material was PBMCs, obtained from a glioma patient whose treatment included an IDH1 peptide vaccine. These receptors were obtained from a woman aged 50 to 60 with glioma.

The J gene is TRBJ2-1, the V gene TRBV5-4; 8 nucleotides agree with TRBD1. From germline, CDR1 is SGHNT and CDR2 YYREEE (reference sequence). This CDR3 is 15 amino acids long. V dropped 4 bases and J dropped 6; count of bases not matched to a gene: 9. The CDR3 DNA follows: TGTGCCAGCAGCGACACCGGGACAGGAGCCAATGAGCAGTTCTTC. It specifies CASSDTGTGANEQFF.

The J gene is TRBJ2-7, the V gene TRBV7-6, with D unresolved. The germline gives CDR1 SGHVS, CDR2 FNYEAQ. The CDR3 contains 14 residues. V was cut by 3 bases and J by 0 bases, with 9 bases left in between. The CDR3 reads CASSFDSNSYEQYF. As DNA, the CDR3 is TGTGCCAGCAGCTTCGACTCCAACTCCTACGAGCAGTACTTC. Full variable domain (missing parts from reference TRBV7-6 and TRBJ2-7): GAGVSQSPRYKVTKRGQDVALRCDPISGHVSLYWYRQALGQGPEFLTYFNYEAQQDKSGLPNDRFSAERPEGSISTLTIQRTEQRDSAMYRCASSFDSNSYEQYFGPGTRLTVT.

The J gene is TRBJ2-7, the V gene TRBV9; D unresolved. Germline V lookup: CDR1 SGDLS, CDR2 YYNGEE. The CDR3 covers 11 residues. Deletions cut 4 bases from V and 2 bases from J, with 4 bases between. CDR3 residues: CASSPPYEQYF. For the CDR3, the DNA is TGTGCCAGCAGCCCCCCCTACGAGCAGTACTTC.

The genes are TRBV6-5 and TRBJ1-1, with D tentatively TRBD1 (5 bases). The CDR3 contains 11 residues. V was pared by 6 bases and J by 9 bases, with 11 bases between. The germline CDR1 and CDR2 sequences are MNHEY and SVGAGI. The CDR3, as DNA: TGTGCCAGCAGCCCAGGACAACAAGCTTTCTTT. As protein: CASSPGQQAFF.

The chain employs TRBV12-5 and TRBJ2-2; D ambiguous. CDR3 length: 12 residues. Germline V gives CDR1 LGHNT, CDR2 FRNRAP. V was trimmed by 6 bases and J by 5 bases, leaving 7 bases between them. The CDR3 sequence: CASGDFTGELFF. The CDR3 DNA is TGTGCTAGTGGCGACTTTACCGGGGAGCTGTTTTTT.